These 12 T cell receptor beta chains were sequenced from one sample in a study of CD8 T cells in Susac syndrome. The authors reverse transcribed roughly 0.5 to 1 ug RNA with random hexamers. TCRdb re-called the immunoSEQ multiplex PCR reads with MiXCR, one entry per CDR3 protein. Of about 190,000 distinct CDR3 sequences in the sample, more than 85% were seen once. Sequencing was done on a sample of CD8+ T cells from PBMCs. The receptors come from a human donor with Susac syndrome.

Comments on this clonotype: The junction departs from germline at one end; a sequencing error may be responsible. The V gene is TRBV2, the J gene TRBJ1-4; tentative D call: TRBD1 (6 bases). CDR3 length equals 11 residues. In germline, CDR1 is SNHLY, CDR2 FYNNEI. The CDR3 DNA is TGTGCCGGCACCGAGGACAGCCAACTCTCTTTT. Its translation: CAGTEDSQLSF.

The chain couples TRBV5-6 to TRBJ1-2, with D uncertain. The CDR3 runs 13 residues. V gave up 4 bases and J gave up 8 bases, with 15 bases separating them. CDR1 and CDR2 from the germline V gene are SGHDT and YYEEEE. CDR3 DNA: TGTGCCAGCAGCGCATCATACAGAAGCGGCTACACCTTC. Amino acid sequence: CASSASYRSGYTF.

The CDR3 sequence: CSVYGQIYGYTF. Written as DNA, the CDR3 is TGCAGCGTTTATGGACAGATCTATGGCTACACCTTC. This chain links TRBV29-1 with TRBJ1-2; TRBD1 might be the D (6 bases). Germline V lookup: CDR1 SQVTM, CDR2 ANQGSEA. CDR3 length: 12 residues. Trimming cost V 5 bases and J 4 bases, with 11 bases left between them.

This chain links TRBV4-1 with TRBJ2-3; unclear D gene. The CDR3 sequence is 15 residues long. From germline, CDR1 is MGHRA and CDR2 YSYEKL. With 2 bases removed from V and 2 bases from J, the gap between germline ends came to 11 bases. The chain's CDR3 is CASSQWKGNTDTQYF. The CDR3, as DNA: TGCGCCAGCAGCCAATGGAAAGGAAACACAGATACGCAGTATTTT.

The chain carries TRBV6-1 and TRBJ2-1; 12 nucleotides match TRBD2. The CDR3 has 17 residues. Germline CDR1 MNHNS, CDR2 SASEGT. Trimming at V came to 6 bases and at J to 1 base, leaving 7 bases not matched to a gene. The CDR3 region is CASSPGLAGPSYNEQFF. The DNA for the CDR3 is TGTGCCAGCAGCCCTGGACTAGCGGGACCTTCCTACAATGAGCAGTTCTTC.

This chain links TRBV20-1 with TRBJ2-3, with D perhaps TRBD2 (6 bases). CDR3 length: 15 amino acids. Per germline, CDR1 DFQATT and CDR2 SNEGSKA (reference sequence). Between the trimmed V and J ends, which lost 5 bases and 2 bases, there was a span of 17 bases. The chain's CDR3 is CSASYRRGFTDTQYF. The CDR3 nucleotides are TGCAGTGCTTCCTATAGGAGGGGATTCACAGATACGCAGTATTTT.

The chain recombines TRBV20-1 with TRBJ2-7, with TRBD2 as a possible D gene (5 bases). V was clipped by 5 bases and J by 2 bases, with 13 bases between them. Germline CDR1 and CDR2: DFQATT and SNEGSKA (reference sequence). This CDR3 region has 13 residues. CDR3 residues: CSAGSGGTYEQYF. As DNA, the CDR3 is TGCAGTGCTGGAAGCGGAGGAACCTACGAGCAGTACTTC.

The rearrangement uses TRBV12-3 or TRBV12-4 and TRBJ1-1, with 7 bases identical to TRBD1. V lost 6 bases to trimming and J lost 2 bases; unmatched junction nucleotides: 6. This CDR3 spans 14 amino acids. CDR3 region: CASRRQGYNTEAFF. Written as DNA, the CDR3 is TGTGCCAGCAGGAGACAGGGCTACAACACTGAAGCTTTCTTT.

V and J are TRBV20-1 and TRBJ2-1, with D perhaps assigned TRBD1 or TRBD2 (5 bases each). Trimming cost V 8 bases and J 0 bases, with 17 bases left between them. Germline V gene sequence: CDR1 DFQATT, CDR2 SNEGSKA (reference sequence). The CDR3 covers 15 residues. CDR3: CSPRVAGSSYNEQFF. CDR3 coding DNA: TGCAGTCCGCGAGTTGCAGGGAGCTCCTACAATGAGCAGTTCTTC.

The chain recombines TRBV9 with TRBJ1-2; 7 bases match TRBD1. CDR3 length equals 15 residues. CDR1 SGDLS and CDR2 YYNGEE come from the germline V gene. The V gene end was trimmed by 3 bases and the J gene end by 4 bases; junction bases not matched to a gene: 9. CDR3 in amino acids: CASSASRDRSYGYTF. Here the CDR3 DNA reads TGTGCCAGCAGCGCGAGTAGGGACAGAAGCTATGGCTACACCTTC.

CDR3 protein: CASTGTSGGITDTQYF. In DNA form, the CDR3 reads TGTGCCAGCACCGGGACTAGCGGGGGGATCACAGATACGCAGTATTTT. This chain joins TRBV12-3 or TRBV12-4 and TRBJ2-3, with 15 bases identical to TRBD2. The ends lost 7 bases at V and 2 bases at J; junction bases unmatched: 4. The CDR3 consists of 16 residues.

The chain recombines TRBV3-1 with TRBJ2-1; weak D call: TRBD2 (5 bases). The CDR3 length is 18 residues. The ends were cut back, 0 bases at V and 1 base at J, with 16 bases in the middle. Germline V lookup: CDR1 LGHDT, CDR2 YNNKEL (reference sequence). The chain's CDR3 is CASSQEISAETSYNEQFF. The CDR3 DNA follows: TGTGCCAGCAGCCAAGAGATTTCAGCGGAGACTTCCTACAATGAGCAGTTCTTC.